The TCR beta chain under discussion was sequenced for a study of cytomegalovirus exposure and HLA in healthy donors (dated by TCRdb to about 2017). Regarding the research as a whole: A later analysis indicated that the 95 to 150 validation repertoires were generated on the platform also employed for the roughly 720 repertoires of the first cohort. The study aimed to test whether signatures of past pathogen exposure could be identified by cataloging public T cell receptors. A separate validation cohort of 100 to 150 different subjects was used in addition to the roughly 700-subject first cohort. To predict cytomegalovirus infection status, the study brought together high-throughput TCR immunosequencing, statistical association of individual TCRs with disease status, and machine learning. Broader findings and caveats from the paper: The study listed 150 to 200 TCR beta chains as associated with cytomegalovirus. In both the original and validation cohorts, the classifier was reported to diagnose cytomegalovirus status with high specificity and sensitivity. Of the cluster scores, 85% to 95% were above 0 in a later analysis, which found that TCRs clustered in the first cohort also tended to co-occur in the roughly 130 validation repertoires. It was suggested by the authors that the approach could potentially be generalized to other disease states and immunological phenotypes. Most TCR sequences were seen in very few donors, while some public TCRs were found in many individuals. In vitro tests confirmed that a few of the cytomegalovirus-associated TCR beta chains recognize cytomegalovirus antigens. The validation cohort had no HLA typing available for a later analysis, so co-occurrence within that cohort was assessed over all 110 or so repertoires.

Libraries were constructed by the immunoSEQ multiplex PCR assay. The original methods were these. A statistical classification framework was developed to diagnose cytomegalovirus status using the catalog of TCR beta chain sequences. Not all clones reach the TCRdb copy of this immuneACCESS table, which keeps in-frame sequences only. Checked studies attribute under half of the gap to unresolved V genes and leave the rest unexplained. V and J calls and clone size follow that table, whereas D and trimming were derived from the DNA. This sample lists about 240,000 clones; around 87% were detected once. The ten largest account for 0.95% to 1.5% of the sample. Remarks on this clone: No cognate antigen has been identified for it. No base qualities exist here, and no much larger clone lies one base off it.

According to the germline V gene (reference sequence), CDR1 reads LNHDA and CDR2 reads SQIVND. V is clipped by 6 bases and J by 2 bases, and the sequence between their germline boundaries is 11 bases long. The CDR3 holds 14 amino acids from the cysteine to the phenylalanine. Only CDR3 DNA remains: 42 bases, in frame from the first base. The donors were included in the validation cohort of 120 subjects, a group kept apart from the roughly 670-subject first cohort. The chain joins TRBV19 to TRBJ1-3; 6 matching bases give a weak D call of TRBD1. The sample consisted of PBMCs. This sequence originates from a woman aged 25 to 39 in good health and CMV-seropositive. In nucleotides, the sequence is TGTGCCAGTAGCCGAGACAGGACTGGAAACACCATATATTTT. This translates into CASSRDRTGNTIYF.